The 26 T cell receptor beta chains below were found in one sample sequenced in a study of shared clonotypes between healthy human individuals. Clones were read by immunoSEQ multiplex PCR, and TCRdb kept only the in-frame ones, dropping some. In the table there are more than 1.2 million clones, approximately 98.5% of which are singletons. Sequenced material: naive CD4+ T cells sorted from blood. Regarding subset: CD45RA+ positively selected. These receptors were taken from a man aged 25-40 years in good health.

This rearrangement joins TRBV7-9 to TRBJ2-2; 7 bases line up with TRBD2. This CDR3 comprises 15 residues. Germline lookup yields CDR1 SEHNR and CDR2 FQNEAQ (reference sequence). V trimming: 7 bases; J trimming: 0 bases; junction bases outside the gene matches: 5. The DNA for the CDR3 is TGTGCCAGCAAAGTAGCGGGCGCGAACACCGGGGAGCTGTTTTTT. Its translation: CASKVAGANTGELFF.

The gene calls are TRBV4-2 and TRBJ2-6, with 8 nucleotides matching TRBD1. Germline CDR1 and CDR2: LGHNA and YNFKEQ. The CDR3 contains 20 residues. V was pared by 3 bases and J by 1 base, with 14 bases of the junction left unmatched. CDR3 coding DNA: TGTGCCAGCAGCCATTCTTTCCTCGACAGGGGCTATTCTGGGGCCAACGTCCTGACTTTC. This gives the protein CASSHSFLDRGYSGANVLTF.

This chain uses TRBV25-1 with TRBJ2-5, with D tentatively TRBD1 (5 bases). The length of the CDR3 is 16 residues. CDR1 MGHDK and CDR2 SYGVNS come from the germline V gene. Between the trimmed V and J ends, which lost 1 base and 5 bases, there was a span of 17 bases. CDR3 loop: CASSEFAGPTEETQYF. The CDR3 DNA sequence: TGTGCCAGCAGTGAATTTGCAGGGCCGACCGAGGAGACCCAGTACTTC. The variable domain in full, with the rest retrieved from reference TRBV25-1 and TRBJ2-5, is EADIYQTPRYLVIGTGKKITLECSQTMGHDKMYWYQQDPGMELHLIHYSYGVNSTEKGDLSSESTVSRIRTEHFPLTLESARPSHTSQYLCASSEFAGPTEETQYFGPGTRLLVL.

The chain has TRBV19 and TRBJ1-5; D is unresolved. Germline CDR1 is LNHDA and CDR2 is SQIVND (reference sequence). The CDR3 runs 12 residues. The ends were cut back, 8 bases at V and 0 bases at J, with 5 bases in the middle. The CDR3 nucleotides are TGTGCCAGTGGTTATAGCAATCAGCCCCAGCATTTT. It translates to CASGYSNQPQHF.

This chain uses TRBV4-3 with TRBJ1-2, with D tentatively TRBD1 (6 bases). V was shortened by 4 bases and J by 5 bases, with 14 bases between the two germline ends. The CDR3 consists of 14 residues. Per germline, CDR1 LGHNA and CDR2 YSLEER. The CDR3 loop is CASSRSGTPYGYTF. In nucleotides, the CDR3 is TGCGCCAGCAGCCGTTCCGGGACACCTTATGGCTACACCTTC.

The chain is built from TRBV9 and TRBJ2-7; no definite D call. The germline CDR1 and CDR2 sequences are SGDLS and YYNGEE. Trimming left V 0 bases short and J 4 bases short, with 11 bases between. The CDR3 sequence is 14 residues long. For the CDR3, the DNA is TGTGCCAGCAGCGTAGGGTCGGCACCGTACGAGCAGTACTTC. It is translated as CASSVGSAPYEQYF.

The chain links TRBV5-1 to TRBJ2-7; 8 bases are shared with TRBD2. V gave up 4 bases and J gave up 6 bases; unmatched junction bases: 12. CDR1 and CDR2 from the germline V gene are SGHRS and YFSETQ. The CDR3 spans 15 residues. The CDR3, as DNA: TGCGCCAGCAGCCGACCAGAAGCGGGAGCGGGCGAGCAGTACTTC. Encoded protein: CASSRPEAGAGEQYF.

Details on this clone: Within the sample, other DNA sequences also encode this same CDR3. This chain joins TRBV5-1 and TRBJ2-7; 9 bases line up with TRBD1. The germline V gene encodes CDR1 SGHRS and CDR2 YFSETQ. The CDR3 length is 15 residues. V shed 0 bases and J 2 bases; nucleotides not matched to a gene: 3. CDR3 amino acids: CASSLGTGGAYEQYF. The DNA for the CDR3 is TGCGCCAGCAGCTTGGGAACAGGGGGCGCCTACGAGCAGTACTTC.

V usage is TRBV10-3 and J usage is TRBJ2-5; 11 bases agree with TRBD2. The CDR3 covers 15 residues. Germline assignment: CDR1 ENHRY and CDR2 SYGVKD. J gave up 2 bases and V 6 bases, and 5 bases lay outside the gene matches. The CDR3: CAIRPRLAGQETQYF. The CDR3 DNA follows: TGTGCCATCAGACCGAGACTAGCGGGACAAGAGACCCAGTACTTC.

V is TRBV18 and J is TRBJ2-2; 10 nucleotides align to TRBD2. In germline, CDR1 is KGHSH, CDR2 LQKENI. This CDR3 comprises 15 residues. The V and J ends lost 3 bases and 5 bases, in that order; junction bases with no gene match: 3. The CDR3 spells CASSPRLAGTGELFF. The CDR3 nucleotides are TGTGCCAGCTCACCCCGACTAGCGGGTACCGGGGAGCTGTTTTTT. Supplemented by reference TRBV18 and TRBJ2-2, the full variable domain reads NAGVMQNPRHLVRRRGQEARLRCSPMKGHSHVYWYRQLPEEGLKFMVYLQKENIIDESGMPKERFSAEFPKEGPSILRIQQVVRGDSAAYFCASSPRLAGTGELFFGEGSRLTVL.

The chain joins TRBV7-2 to TRBJ2-1; D is undetermined. The CDR3 consists of 15 residues. V lost 4 bases and J 2 bases, leaving 12 bases between the germline ends. CDR1 is SGHTA, CDR2 FQGNSA, per germline. The CDR3 spells CASSSRPSTYNEQFF. In DNA form, the CDR3 reads TGTGCCAGCAGCTCCCGGCCTAGTACCTACAATGAGCAGTTCTTC.

The CDR3, as DNA: TGTGCCAGCATCCAGACAGGGGCCCAAGAGACCCAGTACTTC. Amino acids: CASIQTGAQETQYF. V usage is TRBV7-9 and J usage is TRBJ2-5; 8 bases map to TRBD1. The germline V gene encodes CDR1 SEHNR and CDR2 FQNEAQ (reference sequence). The CDR3 spans 14 residues. V lost 7 bases and J lost 1; bases outside the gene matches: 5.

Written as DNA, the CDR3 is TGCGCCAGCAGCGCCACCACCACCGGGGAGCTGTTTTTT. Translating it yields CASSATTTGELFF. J is TRBJ2-2 and V is TRBV5-1; D is unclear. Trimming cost V 4 bases and J 4 bases, with 8 bases left between them. This CDR3 spans 13 amino acids. Germline CDR1 and CDR2: SGHRS and YFSETQ.

This sequence joins TRBV28 and TRBJ1-4; possible D gene TRBD1, 5 bases. This CDR3 has 12 amino acids. V gave up 9 bases and J gave up 4 bases, with 9 bases separating them. Germline CDR1 MDHEN, CDR2 SYDVKM. The DNA of the CDR3 is TGTGCCAGTGGGACTTTTAATGAAAAACTGTTTTTT. This encodes CASGTFNEKLFF.

A note on this clone: Sequence at one end of the junction differs from germline and may be a read error. The J gene is TRBJ2-2, the V gene TRBV9, with 7 bases fitting TRBD2. The CDR3 is made up of 15 amino acids. Germline V gives CDR1 SGDLS, CDR2 YYNGEE. The DNA of the CDR3 is TGTGCCAGTAGCGTTATACCGGCGGGGGCCGGGGAGCTGTTTTTT. It is translated as CASSVIPAGAGELFF.

This clone was observed once. V gene TRBV4-1 combines with J gene TRBJ2-3, with TRBD1 as a possible D gene (6 bases). The CDR3 is 16 residues long. With 1 base removed from V and 2 bases from J, the gap between germline ends came to 13 bases. Germline V gene data show CDR1 as MGHRA and CDR2 as YSYEKL. CDR3 sequence reads: CASSQVQQGTTDTQYF. CDR3 DNA: TGCGCCAGCAGCCAAGTGCAGCAGGGGACCACAGATACGCAGTATTTT.

This chain uses TRBV5-6 with TRBJ1-1; weak D call: TRBD1 (5 bases). The germline V gene encodes CDR1 SGHDT and CDR2 YYEEEE. The ends were cut back, 1 base at V and 1 base at J, with 14 bases in the middle. The CDR3 extends over 16 amino acids. The CDR3 loop reads CASSLSGRPGNTEAFF. CDR3 DNA: TGTGCCAGCAGCTTGTCGGGACGCCCGGGGAACACTGAAGCTTTCTTT.

The chain couples TRBV5-1 to TRBJ2-5; perhaps D is TRBD1 or TRBD2 (5 bases each). The CDR3 length is 15 residues. CDR1 SGHRS and CDR2 YFSETQ come from the germline V gene. V gave up 4 bases and J gave up 5 bases, with 18 bases separating them. In DNA, the CDR3 is TGCGCCAGCAGCCACGGGGCTGGGGTAGAGGAGACCCAGTACTTC. Its translation is CASSHGAGVEETQYF.

This clone appeared a single time. The V and J genes are TRBV5-5 and TRBJ1-5; possible D gene TRBD1, 5 bases. Germline lookup yields CDR1 SGHKS and CDR2 YYEKEE (reference sequence). V dropped 0 bases and J dropped 11 bases, with 21 bases sitting between them. The length of the CDR3 is 16 residues. The CDR3 region is CASSLDIGTSTSAQHF. CDR3 coding DNA: TGTGCCAGCAGCTTGGACATAGGGACTTCTACCTCAGCCCAGCATTTT.

The rearrangement joins TRBV7-2 to TRBJ2-1; TRBD2 agrees at 13 bases. The CDR3 sequence is 15 residues long. After removal of 5 bases from V and 10 bases from J, the junction contained 8 bases not matched to a gene. From germline, CDR1 is SGHTA and CDR2 FQGNSA. CDR3 protein: CASSGRLAGGREQFF. CDR3 DNA sequence: TGTGCCAGCAGCGGACGACTAGCGGGAGGAAGAGAGCAGTTCTTC.

The rearrangement links TRBV20-1 to TRBJ2-1, with D uncertain. CDR3 length: 9 residues. Germline V gene lookup returns CDR1 DFQATT and CDR2 SNEGSKA (reference sequence). Trimming removed 3 bases at V and 9 bases at J, with 3 bases between. The CDR3 DNA sequence: TGCAGTGCTAGCACTGAGCAGTTCTTC. Its protein product is CSASTEQFF.

This clone appeared a single time. V usage is TRBV7-3 and J usage is TRBJ1-1; 9 positions match TRBD1. CDR3 length: 13 amino acids. V dropped 5 bases and J dropped 5; count of bases not matched to a gene: 3. The germline V gene has CDR1 SGHTA and CDR2 FQGTGA. The CDR3 region has the DNA TGTGCCAGCAGCGGCGGGACAGGGACTGAAGCTTTCTTT. Its protein product is CASSGGTGTEAFF.

V gene TRBV19 combines with J gene TRBJ2-1, with 8 bases lining up with TRBD1. Germline V gene lookup returns CDR1 LNHDA and CDR2 SQIVND (reference sequence). The CDR3 is 15 residues long. Losses at the gene ends were 3 bases for V and 8 bases for J; bases not matched to a gene: 9. CDR3 region: CASSMVRGPSDEQFF. In DNA form, the CDR3 reads TGTGCCAGTAGTATGGTCAGGGGGCCCTCGGATGAGCAGTTCTTC.

The CDR3 coding sequence is TGCAGCGTTGGAGGTCAGCCCAGAAACACCATATATTTT. It codes for CSVGGQPRNTIYF. This sequence joins TRBV29-1 and TRBJ1-3; no definite D call. Germline V gene lookup returns CDR1 SQVTM and CDR2 ANQGSEA. V was pared by 4 bases and J by 5 bases, with 12 bases between. The CDR3 is made up of 13 amino acids.

This chain joins TRBV19 and TRBJ2-3; the D is unclear. The CDR3 consists of 11 residues. Deletions cut 5 bases from V and 7 bases from J, with 7 bases between. Germline V gene data show CDR1 as LNHDA and CDR2 as SQIVND (reference sequence). The CDR3, as DNA: TGTGCCAGTAGTCTTACGTATACGCAGTATTTT. It codes for CASSLTYTQYF.

The chain links TRBV5-6 to TRBJ2-1; D uncertain. Germline CDR1 reads SGHDT; CDR2 reads YYEEEE. Trimming took 0 bases from V and 6 from J, leaving 13 bases between them. This CDR3 comprises 15 residues. This chain's CDR3 is CASSLGPNTGNEQFF. The CDR3 DNA reads as TGTGCCAGCAGCTTGGGCCCCAATACGGGCAATGAGCAGTTCTTC.